This TCR beta chain was recovered during a study of CD8 T cells in ankylosing spondylitis. Trimming took off 2 bases at V and 1 base at J, with 5 bases between the two ends. CDR3 length: 13 residues. Construction of TCR beta libraries was performed using quantitative 5'-RACE with molecular barcodes. A single record per CDR3 protein comes from TCRdb applying MiXCR to the 5' RACE reads. There are just over 350,000 distinct CDR3 sequences in the sample; 20% occur only once, and around 13% lies in the top ten. Of note for this clonotype: What it binds is not known. A much larger clone sits a single nucleotide away, making a read error possible.

Notes on the study in general: Ankylosing spondylitis blood appeared to be characterized by a TCR beta motif of several highly homologous variants. There was reportedly significant enrichment of clones that were disease-linked in matched ankylosing spondylitis synovial fluid. Several of the motif variants were reported before in synovial fluid and blood from reactive arthritis.

The clonotype originates from a male donor with ankylosing spondylitis or in good health (not recorded which). Sequences were obtained from blood, either unsorted or a sorted T cell fraction (not recorded which). The rearrangement uses TRBV12-3 or TRBV12-4 and TRBJ1-1; D remains unclear. Here the CDR3 reads CASSLSANTEAFF. The CDR3 nucleotides read TGTGCCAGCAGTTTATCGGCGAACACTGAAGCTTTCTTT.